This T cell receptor (beta chain) was observed in a study of blood T cells in healthy people across ages. With a J-beta primer mix and a sample-barcoded 5' primer, a second PCR ran roughly 6 to 11 cycles. Sequencing of every sample gave 3 million or more CDR3-containing paired-end reads. MiXCR was run by TCRdb on the 5' RACE reads, yielding one entry per CDR3 protein. Among 450,000 to 600,000 distinct CDR3 sequences listed, around 27% were seen once. Collection of 8.5 to 10 milliliters of peripheral blood was performed for each donor. V gave up 3 bases and J gave up 0 bases; unmatched junction bases: 5. The CDR3 length is 15 residues. Separately, the same data were catalogued under a study of T cells of mothers and their children. That paper states: No persistent microchimeric T cell clones were detected at roughly 94 clones per million clonotypes sensitivity.

The sequence derives from a boy aged 2 to 10 in good health. Sequences were obtained from blood. This chain links TRBV12-3 or TRBV12-4 with TRBJ2-7; TRBD1 matches at 7 bases. The CDR3 loop is CASSLEQGSSYEQYF. DNA for the CDR3: TGTGCCAGCAGTTTGGAACAGGGGAGCTCCTACGAGCAGTACTTC.